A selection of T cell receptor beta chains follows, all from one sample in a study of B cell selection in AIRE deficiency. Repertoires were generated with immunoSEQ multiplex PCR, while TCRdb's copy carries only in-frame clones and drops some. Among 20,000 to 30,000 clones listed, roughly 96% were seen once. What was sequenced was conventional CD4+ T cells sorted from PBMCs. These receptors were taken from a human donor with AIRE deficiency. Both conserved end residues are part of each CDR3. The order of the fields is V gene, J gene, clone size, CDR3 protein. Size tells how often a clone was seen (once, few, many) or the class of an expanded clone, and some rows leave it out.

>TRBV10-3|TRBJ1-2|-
CAISESGGENGYTF
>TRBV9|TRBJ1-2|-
CASSLGEYGYTF
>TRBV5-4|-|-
CASSQDLRGGVFEQYF
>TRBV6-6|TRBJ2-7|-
CASSSYYEQYF
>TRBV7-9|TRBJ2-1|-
CASGTLAGSYNEQFF
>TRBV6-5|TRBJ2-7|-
CASTKGQGYEQYF
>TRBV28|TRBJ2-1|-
CASSLPGEDEQFF
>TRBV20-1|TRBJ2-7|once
CSALFSYEQYF
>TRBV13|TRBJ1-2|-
CASSFDRGRYGYTF
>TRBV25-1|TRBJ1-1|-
CASSEYIGNAFF
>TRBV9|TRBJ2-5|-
CASSPSTATGQLQETQYF
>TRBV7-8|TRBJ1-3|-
CASSTREGTILSGNTIYF
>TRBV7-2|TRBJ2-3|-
CASSFSTGAEYF
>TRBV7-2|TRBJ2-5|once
CASSLTTSGEETQYF
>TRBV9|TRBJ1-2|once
CASSVLDGAYGYTF
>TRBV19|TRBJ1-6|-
CASSSLSTISNSPLHF
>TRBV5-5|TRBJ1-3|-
CASRSWAGNTIYF
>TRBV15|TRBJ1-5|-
CATSSDREISYSNQPQHF
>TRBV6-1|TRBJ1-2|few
CASSEATTALSGYTF
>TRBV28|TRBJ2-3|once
CASSPGQGAWTDTQYF
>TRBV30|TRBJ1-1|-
CAWRQGGSRSFF
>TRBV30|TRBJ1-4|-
CAWSGIPGQSNEKLFF
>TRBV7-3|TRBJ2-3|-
CASSLKGGSTDTQYF
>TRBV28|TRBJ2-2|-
CASSPSTSGRGETGELFF
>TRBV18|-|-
CASSPVADSYEQYF
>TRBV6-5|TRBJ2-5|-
CASSFVGASPGETQYF
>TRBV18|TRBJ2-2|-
CASSRRDTEANTGELFF
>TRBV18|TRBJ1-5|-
CASSPSLAQQTNQPQHF
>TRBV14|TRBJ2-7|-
CASSHFHEQYF
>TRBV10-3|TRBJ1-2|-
CAISADRSLNYGYTF
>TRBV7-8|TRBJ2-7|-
CASSLGTGGTYEQYF
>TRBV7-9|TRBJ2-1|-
CASSYGEGTEQFF
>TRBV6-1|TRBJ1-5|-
CASDRVRKSNQPQHF
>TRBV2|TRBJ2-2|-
CASSRTSGRAGELFF
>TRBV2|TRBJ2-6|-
CASKRPGAGANVLTF
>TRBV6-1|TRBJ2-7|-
CASSEAIRGLAASGQYF
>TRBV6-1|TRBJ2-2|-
CASSEPAAMGTGELFF
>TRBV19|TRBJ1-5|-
CASSIPGTGTSDRNQPQHF
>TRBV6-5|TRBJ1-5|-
CASSLPGQGEQPQHF
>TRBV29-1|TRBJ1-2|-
CSVLTGTGGADGYTF
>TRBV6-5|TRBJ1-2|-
CASSYSTGNYGYTF
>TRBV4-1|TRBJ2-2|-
CASSQVWTGGWDTGELFF
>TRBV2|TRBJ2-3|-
CASRAGTSSADTQYF
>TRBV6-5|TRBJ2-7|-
CASSGGNVVEQYF
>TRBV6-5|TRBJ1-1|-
CASRKREYTEAFF
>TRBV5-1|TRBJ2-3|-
CASSFGGRRDTQYF
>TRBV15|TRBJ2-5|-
CATSRDPGWGKETQYF
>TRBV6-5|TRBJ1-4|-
CASSRTGERGKLFF
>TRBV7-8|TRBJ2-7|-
CASSLEGGVSYEQYF
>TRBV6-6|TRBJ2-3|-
CASSYGAGPSTDTQYF